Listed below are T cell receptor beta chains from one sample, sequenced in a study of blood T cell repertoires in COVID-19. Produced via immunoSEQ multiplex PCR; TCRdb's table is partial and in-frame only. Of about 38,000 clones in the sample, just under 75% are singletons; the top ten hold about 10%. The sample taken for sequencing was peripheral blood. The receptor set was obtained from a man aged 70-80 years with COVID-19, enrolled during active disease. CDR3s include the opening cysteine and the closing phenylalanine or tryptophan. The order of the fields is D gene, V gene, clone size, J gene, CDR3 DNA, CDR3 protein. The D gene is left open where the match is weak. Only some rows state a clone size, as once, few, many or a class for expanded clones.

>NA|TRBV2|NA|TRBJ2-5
TGTGCCAGCAGCGACCTACAGGGCTTAGCGAGGGAGACCCAGTACTTC
CASSDLQGLARETQYF
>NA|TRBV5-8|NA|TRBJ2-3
TGTGCCAGCAGCTCGGGTCCCATTCGAACAGGGTTCCCATTT
CASSSGPIRTGFPF
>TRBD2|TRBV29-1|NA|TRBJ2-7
TGCAGCGTTACCCGGACAGGCAAGCTAGCGGGAGGCTACTCCTACGAGCAGTACTTC
CSVTRTGKLAGGYSYEQYF
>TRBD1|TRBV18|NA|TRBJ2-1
TGTGCCAGCTCACCCGGGACAGGAAGAGTGGGTGAGCAGTTCTTC
CASSPGTGRVGEQFF
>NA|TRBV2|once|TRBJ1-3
TGTGCCAGCAGTGAAGGGGGACTCAACTCTGGAAACACCATATATTTT
CASSEGGLNSGNTIYF
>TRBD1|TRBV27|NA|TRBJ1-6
TGTGCCAGCAGTCCAAGGGCCGGGACAGGGAACAATTCACCCCTCCACTTT
CASSPRAGTGNNSPLHF
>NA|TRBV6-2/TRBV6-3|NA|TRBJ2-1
TGTGCCAGCAGTTACTCTCCCCCTAGCTCCTACAATGAGCAGTTCTTC
CASSYSPPSSYNEQFF
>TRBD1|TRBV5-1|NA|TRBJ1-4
TGCGCCAGCAGCTTGGGGCAGGGGGGAAAGGAAAAACTGTTTTTT
CASSLGQGGKEKLFF
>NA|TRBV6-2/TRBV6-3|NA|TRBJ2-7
TGTGCCAGCAGTCCGCGAACCTTACCAAGATACGAGCAGTACTTC
CASSPRTLPRYEQYF
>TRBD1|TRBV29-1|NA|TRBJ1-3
TGCAGCGCCAGGGACAGGGGAAATGGTAACACCATATATTTT
CSARDRGNGNTIYF
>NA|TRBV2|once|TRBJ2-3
TGTGCCAGCGGGGGCGCCTTCACAGATACGCAGTATTTT
CASGGAFTDTQYF
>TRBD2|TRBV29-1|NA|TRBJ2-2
TGCAGCGTTGCTGCTAGCGGGGGTTTCGGGGAGCTGTTTTTT
CSVAASGGFGELFF
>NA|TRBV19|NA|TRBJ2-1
TGTGCCAGTAGTACAAACAGAGGGACAACCTACAATGAGCAGTTCTTC
CASSTNRGTTYNEQFF
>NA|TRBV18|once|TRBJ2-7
TGTGCCAGCACCAGGGGTGAGGGCTACGAGCAGTACTTC
CASTRGEGYEQYF
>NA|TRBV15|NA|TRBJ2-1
TGTGCCACCAGCAGAGATAGAGTCAGGGCGAATGAGCAGTTCTTC
CATSRDRVRANEQFF
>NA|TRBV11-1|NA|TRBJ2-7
TGTGCCAGCAGCTCCCGGGACGGGAGCTCCTACGAGCAGTACTTC
CASSSRDGSSYEQYF
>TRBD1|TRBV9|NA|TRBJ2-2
TGTGCCAGCAGGGGACAGGGTGGCGGGGAGCTGTTTTTT
CASRGQGGGELFF
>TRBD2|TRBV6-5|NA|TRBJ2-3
TGTGCCAGCAGTTGGCGGGGGGAGCCCACAGATACGCAGTATTTT
CASSWRGEPTDTQYF
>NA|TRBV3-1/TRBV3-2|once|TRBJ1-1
TGTGCCAGCAGCCTTACAAGAAACACTGAAGCTTTCTTT
CASSLTRNTEAFF
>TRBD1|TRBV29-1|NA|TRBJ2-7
TGCAGCGTCTTGGACAGGGGCGGGTTCGAGCAGTACTTC
CSVLDRGGFEQYF
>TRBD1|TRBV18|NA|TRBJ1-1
TGTGCCAGCTCACCCTCAGGACAGGGGATAGGTGAAGCTTTCTTT
CASSPSGQGIGEAFF
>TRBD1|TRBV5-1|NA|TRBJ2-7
TGCGCCAGCAGCTGGGGACAGACCTACGAGCAGTACTTC
CASSWGQTYEQYF
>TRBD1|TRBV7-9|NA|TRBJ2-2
TGTGCCAGCAGCTTAGCCAGGGGGCTATCCGGGGAGCTGTTTTTT
CASSLARGLSGELFF
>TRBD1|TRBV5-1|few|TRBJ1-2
TGCGCCAGCACCGAGGACAGGGCTAACTATGGCTACACCTTC
CASTEDRANYGYTF
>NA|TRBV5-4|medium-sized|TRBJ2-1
TGTGCCAGCAGCTTGGTAACTCTAAGCTCCTACAATGAGCAGTTCTTC
CASSLVTLSSYNEQFF
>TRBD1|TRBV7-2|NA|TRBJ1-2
TGTGCCAGCAGCCTGCTCACAGGGGGGCAGAACTATGGCTACACCTTC
CASSLLTGGQNYGYTF
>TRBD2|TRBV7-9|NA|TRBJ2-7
TGTGCCAGCAGCCCCGCGGTAGCGGGAGACGGCGAGCAGTACTTC
CASSPAVAGDGEQYF
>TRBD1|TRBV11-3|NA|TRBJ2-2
TGTGCCAGCAGCGGTCAGGGGGCGCTTACCGGGGAGCTGTTTTTT
CASSGQGALTGELFF
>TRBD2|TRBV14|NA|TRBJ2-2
TGTGCCAGCAGCCAAGAAGCGGGGGCCGCCAGGACCGGGGAGCTGTTTTTT
CASSQEAGAARTGELFF
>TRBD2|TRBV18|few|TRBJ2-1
TGTGCCAGCTCCTCGACTAGCGGGAGCAATGAGCAGTTCTTC
CASSSTSGSNEQFF
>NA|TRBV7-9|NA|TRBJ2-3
TGTGCCAGCAGCTCGCAGATCCACCTCGGGGATACGCAGTATTTT
CASSSQIHLGDTQYF
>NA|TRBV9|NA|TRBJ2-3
TGTGCCAGCAGCGTAGGACAGCCCACAGATACGCAGTATTTT
CASSVGQPTDTQYF
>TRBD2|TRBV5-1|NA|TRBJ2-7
TGCGCCAGCAGCCCCGGACTAGCCGTGGGGTACGAGCAGTACTTC
CASSPGLAVGYEQYF
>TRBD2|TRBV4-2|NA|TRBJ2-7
TGTGCCAGCAGCTCTCTCTGGCGGGAGGGCTCCTACGAGCAGTACTTC
CASSSLWREGSYEQYF
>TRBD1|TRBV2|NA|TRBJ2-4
TGTGCCAGCAGTGAAGCGCGATTGACAGGGGGCTATCGAGCCAAAAACATTCAGTACTTC
CASSEARLTGGYRAKNIQYF
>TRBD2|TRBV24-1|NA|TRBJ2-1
TGTGCCACCAGTGACCACCCCACTAGCGGGAGGAACAATGAGCAGTTCTTC
CATSDHPTSGRNNEQFF
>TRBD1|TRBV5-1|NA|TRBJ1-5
TGCGCCAGCAGCTTGGACAGGGGGGATCAGCCCCAGCATTTT
CASSLDRGDQPQHF
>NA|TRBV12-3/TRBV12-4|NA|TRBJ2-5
TGTGCCTCAAGCGGAACAGTGAAGACCCAGTACTTC
CASSGTVKTQYF
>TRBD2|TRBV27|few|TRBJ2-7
TGTGCCAGCAGACACTTGATTCGGGGCGGGAGGGCGGCCTACGAGCAGTACTTC
CASRHLIRGGRAAYEQYF
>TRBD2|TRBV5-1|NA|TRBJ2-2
TGCGCCAGCAGCTTGCCTAGCGGGGCTACCGGGGAGCTGTTTTTT
CASSLPSGATGELFF
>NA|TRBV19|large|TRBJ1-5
TGTGCCAGCACAGAAAGACAGACCAATCAGCCCCAGCATTTT
CASTERQTNQPQHF
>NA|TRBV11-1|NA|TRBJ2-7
TGTGCCAGCAGCTTCCGGGACACCTCCTACGAGCAGTACTTC
CASSFRDTSYEQYF
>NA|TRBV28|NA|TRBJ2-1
TGTGCCAGCAGTTTGCTTGGGCCCTACAATGAGCAGTTCTTC
CASSLLGPYNEQFF
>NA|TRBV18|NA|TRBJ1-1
TGTGCCAGCTCACCAGGAGCCCAAAACACTGAAGCTTTCTTT
CASSPGAQNTEAFF
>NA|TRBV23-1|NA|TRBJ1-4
TGCGCCAGCAGTCAACCGGAAGCGGGGGCGGTGGATGAAAAACTGTTTTTT
CASSQPEAGAVDEKLFF
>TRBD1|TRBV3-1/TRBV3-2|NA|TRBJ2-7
TGTGCCAGCAGCCCGACAGGGGGCGGGGAGCAGTACTTC
CASSPTGGGEQYF
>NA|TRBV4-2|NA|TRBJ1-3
TGTGCCAGCAGGGGCCTCGCCTCTGGAAACACCATATATTTT
CASRGLASGNTIYF
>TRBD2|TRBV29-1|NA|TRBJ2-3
TGCAGCGTCAAGCGGGGGGGCCGGGGAGATACGCAGTATTTT
CSVKRGGRGDTQYF
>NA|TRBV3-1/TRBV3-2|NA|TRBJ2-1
TGTGCCAGCAGCCAAGGGCGGAGGGATGAGCAGTTCTTC
CASSQGRRDEQFF